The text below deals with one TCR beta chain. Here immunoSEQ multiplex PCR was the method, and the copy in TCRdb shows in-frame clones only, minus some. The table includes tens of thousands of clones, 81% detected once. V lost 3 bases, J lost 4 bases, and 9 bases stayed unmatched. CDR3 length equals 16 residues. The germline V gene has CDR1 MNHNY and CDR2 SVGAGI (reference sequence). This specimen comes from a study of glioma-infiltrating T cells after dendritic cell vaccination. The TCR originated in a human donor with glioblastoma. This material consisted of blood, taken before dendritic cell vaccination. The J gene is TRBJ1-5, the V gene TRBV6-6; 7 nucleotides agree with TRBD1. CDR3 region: CASSYIPDRANQPQHF. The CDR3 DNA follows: TGTGCCAGCAGTTATATTCCCGACAGGGCAAATCAGCCCCAGCATTTT.